One sample yielded the 19 T cell receptor beta chains listed below, sequenced in a study of spatial heterogeneity in lung cancer. One entry per CDR3 protein results from TCRdb running MiXCR on the 5' RACE reads. There are some 860 distinct CDR3 sequences in the sample; over 10% occur only once, and about two fifths lies in the top ten. The sample's time point: sample taken at primary tumor resection. No cell sorting; template was whole RNA from tumor, lung tissue or PBMC. The sequences come from PBMCs, collected at surgery. These receptor sequences come from a male donor with early-stage non-small cell lung cancer.

This clonotype is judged large. Because this beta chain is a stray read in a library intended to capture alpha chains, its abundance should not be given much weight. This chain connects TRBV7-8 to TRBJ2-5, with D possibly matching TRBD2 (6 bases). Trimming pared 1 base from V and 4 bases from J, leaving 10 bases between. This CDR3 has 14 amino acids. Germline CDR1 SGHVS, CDR2 FQNEAQ. The CDR3 region is CASSLGTNLETQYF. DNA of the CDR3: TGTGCCAGCAGCTTAGGGACTAACTTAGAGACCCAGTACTTC.

This clonotype was observed many times. This beta chain was picked up by a library intended for alpha chains and is off target, so its count carries little meaning. The chain combines TRBV20-1 with TRBJ1-4; unclear D gene. The CDR3 has 12 residues. V was cut by 3 bases and J by 8 bases, with 10 bases left in between. CDR1 is DFQATT, CDR2 SNEGSKA, per germline (reference sequence). The CDR3 DNA sequence: TGCAGTGCTAGGGGAGAGGAAGAAAAACTGTTTTTT. It is translated as CSARGEEEKLFF.

Only a few counts were recorded for this clonotype. Since the library was made to target alpha chains, this beta chain is a stray read and its abundance is not meaningful. The chain joins TRBV9 to TRBJ1-1; 7 nucleotides line up with TRBD1. Germline V lookup: CDR1 SGDLS, CDR2 YYNGEE. The V gene end was trimmed by 4 bases and the J gene end by 1 base; junction bases not matched to a gene: 7. The CDR3 sequence is 15 residues long. DNA of the CDR3: TGTGCCAGCAGCCCGACAGGGAGGGGGAACACTGAAGCTTTCTTT. Protein: CASSPTGRGNTEAFF.

This clonotype ranks as medium-sized. Since it is a stray read in a library aimed at alpha chains, this beta chain has a size that is not meaningful. The V call is TRBV20-1, the J call TRBJ2-3; 8 bases are a match to TRBD2. CDR3 length equals 13 residues. The V gene's germline CDR1 is DFQATT and CDR2 SNEGSKA (reference sequence). V lost 6 bases and J lost 5; bases outside the gene matches: 7. This CDR3 is CSAEAGAVDTQYF. The CDR3, as DNA: TGCAGTGCCGAAGCGGGAGCAGTAGATACGCAGTATTTT.

In its sample, this clonotype is large. The size of this beta chain means little, since it is a stray read in a library made for alpha chains. V gene TRBV6-5 combines with J gene TRBJ1-1; D might be TRBD1 (5 bases). Germline loops: CDR1 MNHEY, CDR2 SVGAGI. The CDR3 spans 16 residues. V was clipped by 0 bases and J by 4 bases, with 15 bases between them. CDR3: CASSYSPRTLGTEAFF. CDR3 in DNA: TGTGCCAGCAGTTACTCGCCCCGGACACTCGGCACTGAAGCTTTCTTT.

In this sample, this clonotype turned up many times. For a library built for alpha chains, this beta chain is a stray read; little rests on its size. CDR3 coding DNA: TGTGCCAGCAGCTTAGTGGGGACAAACACTGAAGCTTTCTTT. This translates into CASSLVGTNTEAFF. The chain employs TRBV7-2 and TRBJ1-1; tentative D call: TRBD1 (6 bases). From germline, CDR1 is SGHTA and CDR2 FQGNSA. V shed 1 base and J shed 2 bases, with 8 bases lying between them. The CDR3 extends over 14 amino acids.

This clonotype rates as large. The library was prepared for alpha chains; this beta chain is a stray read, so its frequency means little. The chain carries TRBV4-3 and TRBJ2-5, with D possibly being TRBD2 (6 bases). CDR3 size: 16 residues. CDR1 is LGHNA, CDR2 YSLEER, per germline. The germline V and J ends were trimmed by 0 bases and 0 bases, with 11 bases remaining between them. The chain's CDR3 is CASSQEFRDYQETQYF. As DNA, the CDR3 is TGCGCCAGCAGCCAAGAATTTAGGGACTACCAAGAGACCCAGTACTTC.

As to this clonotype: As an off-target read in a library built for alpha chains, this beta chain has a frequency of little significance. V is TRBV4-2 and J is TRBJ2-2; TRBD2 is a possible D gene (7 bases). Germline lookup yields CDR1 LGHNA and CDR2 YNFKEQ. V shed 6 bases and J shed 5 bases, with 13 bases lying between them. The CDR3 covers 14 residues. The CDR3 reads CASRGRGLTGELFF. Here the CDR3 DNA reads TGTGCCAGCAGGGGGCGGGGGCTAACCGGGGAGCTGTTTTTT.

This clonotype came up a few times. Since the library was made to target alpha chains, this beta chain is a stray read and its abundance is not meaningful. This chain joins TRBV30 and TRBJ1-1, with D perhaps matching TRBD1 (5 bases). CDR3 length: 12 residues. Between the trimmed V and J ends, which lost 1 base and 7 bases, there was a span of 10 bases. Germline assignment: CDR1 GTSNPN and CDR2 SVGIG (reference sequence). This CDR3 is CAWSAGGGEAFF. Here the CDR3 DNA reads TGTGCCTGGAGTGCTGGGGGTGGTGAAGCTTTCTTT.

This clonotype is large in the sample. This beta chain came through as a stray read in a library set up for alpha chains, and its size says little. The CDR3 spells CASKPLTSGQETQYF. CDR3 coding DNA: TGTGCCAGCAAACCCCTGACTAGCGGGCAAGAGACCCAGTACTTC. V is TRBV27 and J is TRBJ2-5, with TRBD2 identical over 10 bases. Looked up from germline, CDR1 is MNHEY and CDR2 is SMNVEV (reference sequence). Unmatched junction bases numbered 7, after V lost 7 bases and J lost 2 bases. The CDR3 totals 15 residues.

This clonotype is labeled medium-sized. This beta chain is off target for a library built for alpha chains, so its abundance means little. The chain recombines TRBV5-1 with TRBJ1-2; 9 bases line up with TRBD1. V shed 4 bases, J shed 6 bases, and the junction held 7 bases outside the gene matches. The CDR3 loop spans 14 amino acids. Germline CDR1 and CDR2: SGHRS and YFSETQ. CDR3 sequence: CASSTQQGADGYTF. In DNA form, the CDR3 reads TGCGCCAGCAGCACACAACAGGGGGCGGATGGCTACACCTTC. Full variable domain (outside the CDR3, taken from reference TRBV5-1 and TRBJ1-2): KAGVTQTPRYLIKTRGQQVTLSCSPISGHRSVSWYQQTPGQGLQFLFEYFSETQRNKGNFPGRFSGRQFSNSRSEMNVSTLELGDSALYLCASSTQQGADGYTFGSGTRLTVV.

Turning to this clonotype: Little can be read into the size of this beta chain, an off-target read in a library designed for alpha chains. The chain joins TRBV5-8 to TRBJ1-1; 8 positions match TRBD1. The CDR3 extends over 14 amino acids. Germline assignment: CDR1 SGHTS and CDR2 YDEGEE. J was trimmed by 4 bases and V by 4 bases; bases with no gene match: 6. The CDR3 coding sequence is TGTGCCAGCAGCAATGGACAGGGTTCCACTGAAGCTTTCTTT. It translates to CASSNGQGSTEAFF.

This clonotype was observed many times. Because the library targeted alpha chains, this beta chain is an off-target read whose size means little. This rearrangement joins TRBV23-1 to TRBJ1-5; TRBD1 matches at 10 bases. TRBV23-1 is an ORF, with its function uncertain. Trimming at V came to 9 bases and at J to 4 bases, leaving 9 bases not matched to a gene. The CDR3 covers 15 residues. The CDR3: CARSTGTGVNQPQHF. The CDR3, as DNA: TGCGCCAGGAGCACCGGGACAGGGGTGAATCAGCCCCAGCATTTT.

This clonotype qualifies as large. This beta chain is a stray read from a library made for alpha chains; its abundance is not meaningful. This chain connects TRBV7-2 to TRBJ1-4; 8 bases fit TRBD1. Germline trimming cut 5 bases from V and 7 bases from J; bases unmatched to any gene: 9. Germline CDR1 reads SGHTA; CDR2 reads FQGNSA. This CDR3 contains 15 residues. The CDR3 loop is CASSSPTGVGEKLFF. For the CDR3, the DNA is TGTGCCAGCAGCAGCCCGACAGGGGTTGGTGAAAAACTGTTTTTT. Full variable domain (missing parts from reference TRBV7-2 and TRBJ1-4): GAGVSQSPSNKVTEKGKDVELRCDPISGHTALYWYRQSLGQGLEFLIYFQGNSAPDKSGLPSDRFSAERTGGSVSTLTIQRTQQEDSAVYLCASSSPTGVGEKLFFGSGTQLSVL.

By proportion, this clonotype is large. Since the library was made to target alpha chains, this beta chain is a stray read and its abundance is not meaningful. The CDR3 DNA reads as TGTGCCAGCCTCAGGGGCCCCCAAGAGACCCAGTACTTC. Translation: CASLRGPQETQYF. The chain joins TRBV11-1 to TRBJ2-5; D possibly corresponds to TRBD1 (6 bases). The CDR3 contains 13 residues. Germline CDR1 SGHAT, CDR2 FQDESV (reference sequence). Trimming removed 8 bases from V and 1 base from J, with 11 bases in between.

Remarks on this clonotype: In a library made to pick up alpha chains, this beta chain is a stray read with a size that means little. V and J are TRBV5-1 and TRBJ2-1; 12 bases align to TRBD2. V lost 5 bases and J lost 4; bases outside the gene matches: 4. The CDR3 sequence is 15 residues long. Germline values: CDR1 SGHRS, CDR2 YFSETQ. CDR3 DNA: TGCGCCAGCAGGCCCGGGACTAGCGGGTACAATGAGCAGTTCTTC. Amino acid sequence: CASRPGTSGYNEQFF.

This clonotype was seen ten or more times. Because the library targeted alpha chains, this beta chain is an off-target read whose size means little. This rearrangement joins TRBV9 to TRBJ2-1; 13 positions match TRBD2. Per germline, CDR1 SGDLS and CDR2 YYNGEE. This CDR3 region has 15 residues. Trimming took 3 bases from V and 5 from J; bases not matched to a gene: 2. The CDR3 spells CASSAGLAGDNEQFF. The CDR3 bases are TGTGCCAGCAGCGCCGGACTAGCGGGGGACAATGAGCAGTTCTTC.

This clonotype was found many times. This beta chain represents an off-target read in a library built for alpha chains; its size is of limited meaning. The chain recombines TRBV4-3 with TRBJ1-6; D remains unclear. CDR1 and CDR2 from the germline V gene are LGHNA and YSLEER. The CDR3 totals 11 residues. With 3 bases removed from V and 15 bases from J, the gap between germline ends came to 9 bases. CDR3: CASSQNDRLHF. The CDR3 DNA reads as TGCGCCAGCAGCCAGAACGACCGCCTCCACTTT.

This clonotype is large. This beta chain is an unintended read in a library built for alpha chains; its size means little. This rearrangement joins TRBV19 to TRBJ2-3; TRBD2 matches at 9 bases. This CDR3 has 16 residues. V was pared by 6 bases and J by 2 bases, with 9 bases of the junction left unmatched. Germline V lookup: CDR1 LNHDA, CDR2 SQIVND (reference sequence). CDR3 in amino acids: CASSSRASGVTDTQYF. CDR3 DNA sequence: TGTGCCAGTAGCAGTCGGGCTAGCGGGGTCACAGATACGCAGTATTTT.